This entry lists 5 T cell receptor beta chains sequenced from one sample in a study of T cell repertoires in cytomegalovirus infection. TCRdb re-analysed the reads in MiXCR, keeping a single row per CDR3 protein. Of approximately 180,000 distinct CDR3 sequences in the sample, about a sixth were seen once. The sequenced material came from CD8+ T cells from PBMCs. The source of these receptors is a human donor in good health (CMV status not recorded). Some clones in this sample may be carry-over from other donors' samples.

The chain joins TRBV6-2 or TRBV6-3 to TRBJ2-2; TRBD2 aligns across 7 bases. V trimming: 1 base; J trimming: 5 bases; junction bases outside the gene matches: 4. The germline CDR1 and CDR2 sequences are MNHEY and SVGEGT. CDR3 length equals 15 residues. Here the CDR3 DNA reads TGTGCCAGCAGTTACTTCGGGGGGTCGACCGGGGAGCTGTTTTTT. Its translation: CASSYFGGSTGELFF.

The chain carries TRBV6-5 and TRBJ2-1; possible D gene TRBD1, 6 bases. Trimming cost V 1 base and J 0 bases, with 13 bases left between them. Germline V lookup: CDR1 MNHEY, CDR2 SVGAGI. This CDR3 region has 17 residues. In nucleotides, the CDR3 is TGTGCCAGCAGTTACTTAACGACAGGAGACTCCTACAATGAGCAGTTCTTC. Translating gives CASSYLTTGDSYNEQFF.

This clonotype came up many times. The DNA for the CDR3 is TGTGCCAGCAGCCACCCATACTCTGGAAACACCATATATTTT. Translating gives CASSHPYSGNTIYF. V is TRBV9 and J is TRBJ1-3; D not certain. V was trimmed by 4 bases and J by 0 bases, leaving 8 bases between them. This CDR3 has 14 amino acids. CDR1 is SGDLS, CDR2 YYNGEE, per germline.

V is TRBV20-1 and J is TRBJ1-4; no clear D gene. This CDR3 contains 15 residues. V dropped 3 bases and J dropped 1 base, with 12 bases sitting between them. Germline CDR1 DFQATT, CDR2 SNEGSKA (reference sequence). Here the CDR3 reads CSARGSPRTNEKLFF. CDR3 bases: TGCAGTGCTAGGGGTAGCCCGAGAACTAATGAAAAACTGTTTTTT.

This clonotype has more than one count but fewer than ten. The chain links TRBV6-1 to TRBJ2-7; 11 positions agree with TRBD1. The ends lost 6 bases at V and 6 bases at J; junction bases unmatched: 7. CDR1 and CDR2 (germline): MNHNS, SASEGT. The CDR3 contains 14 residues. CDR3 coding DNA: TGTGCCAGCAGCGCGGGGACAGGGGGGTCCGAGCAGTACTTC. Translating gives CASSAGTGGSEQYF.